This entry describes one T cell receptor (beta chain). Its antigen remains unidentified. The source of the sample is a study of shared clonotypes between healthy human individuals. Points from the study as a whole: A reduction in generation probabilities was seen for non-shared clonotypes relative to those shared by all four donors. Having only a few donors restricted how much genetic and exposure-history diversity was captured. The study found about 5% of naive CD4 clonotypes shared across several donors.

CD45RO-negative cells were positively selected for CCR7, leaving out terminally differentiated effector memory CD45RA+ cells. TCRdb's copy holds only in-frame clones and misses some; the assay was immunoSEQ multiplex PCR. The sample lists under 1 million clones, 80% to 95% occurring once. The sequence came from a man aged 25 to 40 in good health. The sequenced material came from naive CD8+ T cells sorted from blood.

The CDR3 loop reads CASSIATGNEQFF. Here the CDR3 DNA reads TGTGCCAGTAGTATAGCGACTGGGAATGAGCAGTTCTTC. The chain is built from TRBV19 and TRBJ2-1; D ambiguous. Per the germline V gene, CDR1 is LNHDA and CDR2 is SQIVND (reference sequence). The CDR3 runs 13 residues. V was shortened by 1 base and J by 7 bases, with 8 bases between the two germline ends.